Listed here are 13 T cell receptor beta chains from one sample, sequenced in a study of patients and donors after allogeneic stem cell transplantation. Each CDR3 protein gets one entry after TCRdb re-called the RT-PCR reads with MiXCR. The sample holds roughly 960,000 distinct CDR3 sequences, roughly 18% seen once. Sequenced sample: blood, either unsorted or a sorted T cell fraction (not recorded which). The receptors come from a human donor who was either an allogeneic HSCT recipient or a stem cell or donor lymphocyte infusion donor (not recorded which). It is not recorded whose cells these are; they may come from a transplant donor.

This clonotype has a handful of counts. The chain uses TRBV24-1 and TRBJ2-1; TRBD2 matches at 10 bases. The CDR3 length is 17 residues. V lost 1 base, J lost 6 bases, and 8 bases stayed unmatched. Germline V gives CDR1 KGHDR, CDR2 SFDVKD. The CDR3 protein is CATSDLLASGRSNEQFF. The CDR3 region has the DNA TGTGCCACCAGTGATTTATTAGCTAGCGGGAGATCCAATGAGCAGTTCTTC.

J is TRBJ2-1 and V is TRBV15, with TRBD1 matching 9 bases. This CDR3 region has 16 residues. CDR1 is LNHNV, CDR2 YYDKDF, per germline (reference sequence). Trimming took 5 bases from V and 4 from J; bases not matched to a gene: 9. The CDR3, as DNA: TGTGCCACCAGCGCCCGGGACAGGGATACATACAATGAGCAGTTCTTC. Its translation: CATSARDRDTYNEQFF. The whole variable domain, filled in from reference TRBV15 and TRBJ2-1, reads DAMVIQNPRYQVTQFGKPVTLSCSQTLNHNVMYWYQQKSSQAPKLLFHYYDKDFNNEADTPDNFQSRRPNTSFCFLDIRSPGLGDTAMYLCATSARDRDTYNEQFFGPGTRLTVL.

This clonotype was observed a few times. The rearrangement joins TRBV15 to TRBJ1-3; D not resolved. The V gene lost 0 bases and the J gene lost 0 bases, with 15 bases spanning the gap. This CDR3 has 18 amino acids. Germline V gives CDR1 LNHNV, CDR2 YYDKDF (reference sequence). The CDR3 nucleotides are TGTGCCACCAGCAGAGAGGTCGGGGATTTTGGCTCTGGAAACACCATATATTTT. Translation gives CATSREVGDFGSGNTIYF.

J is TRBJ2-7 and V is TRBV15; 8 bases are a match to TRBD2. The ends lost 0 bases at V and 4 bases at J; junction bases unmatched: 11. CDR3 size: 17 residues. Germline V gene lookup returns CDR1 LNHNV and CDR2 YYDKDF (reference sequence). In DNA form, the CDR3 reads TGTGCCACCAGCAGAGATGTTCGGGGGGGCTCCCCTTACGAGCAGTACTTC. Translated, it gives CATSRDVRGGSPYEQYF.

This clonotype has just a few counts. This sequence joins TRBV12-3 or TRBV12-4 and TRBJ2-3, with TRBD2 matching 11 bases. The CDR3 runs to 16 residues. The ends lost 4 bases at V and 3 bases at J; junction bases unmatched: 6. CDR3 DNA sequence: TGTGCCAGCAGTTCACTGACTAGCGGGGTTACAGATACGCAGTATTTT. As protein: CASSSLTSGVTDTQYF.

CDR3 in DNA: TGTGCCAGCAGCCACTACAGGGAACATGAGCAGTTCTTC. Its protein product is CASSHYREHEQFF. The chain couples TRBV6-1 to TRBJ2-1; TRBD1 is a possible D gene (6 bases). Trimming took off 6 bases at V and 8 bases at J, with 14 bases between the two ends. The CDR3 extends over 13 amino acids. From germline, CDR1 is MNHNS and CDR2 SASEGT.

CDR3 DNA sequence: TGCGCCAGCAGCCACCCCTTAGATACGCAGTATTTT. Translated: CASSHPLDTQYF. The chain links TRBV4-1 to TRBJ2-3, with no clear D. The V end lost 3 bases, the J end lost 5 bases, and 6 bases lay between the germline ends. Germline V gene sequence: CDR1 MGHRA, CDR2 YSYEKL. CDR3 length equals 12 residues.

This clonotype was seen at least ten times. The chain is built from TRBV12-3 or TRBV12-4 and TRBJ1-5, with a weak D call TRBD1 (5 bases). Trimming took 3 bases from V and 7 from J, leaving 10 bases between them. The CDR3 length is 13 residues. The CDR3: CASSFQGRQPQHF. CDR3 coding DNA: TGTGCCAGCAGTTTTCAGGGTCGGCAGCCCCAGCATTTT.

A few counts support this clonotype. This sequence joins TRBV4-1 and TRBJ2-7, with D perhaps TRBD1 (5 bases). This CDR3 comprises 11 residues. Germline CDR1 MGHRA, CDR2 YSYEKL. The V end lost 3 bases, the J end lost 11 bases, and 11 bases lay between the germline ends. The DNA of the CDR3 is TGCGCCAGCAGCCAGGGGCCTATAGAGTACTTC. Translating it yields CASSQGPIEYF.

The chain carries TRBV3-1 and TRBJ2-3; possibly TRBD2 for D (6 bases). The V gene lost 3 bases and the J gene lost 2 bases, with 12 bases spanning the gap. The CDR3 spans 15 residues. Germline values: CDR1 LGHDT, CDR2 YNNKEL (reference sequence). CDR3 sequence reads: CASSQGLVDTDTQYF. In DNA, the CDR3 is TGTGCCAGCAGCCAGGGACTTGTCGACACAGATACGCAGTATTTT.

The rearrangement links TRBV7-8 to TRBJ2-3; possibly TRBD1 for D (7 bases). The length of the CDR3 is 14 residues. V was cut by 5 bases and J by 5 bases, with 14 bases left in between. Germline CDR1 and CDR2: SGHVS and FQNEAQ. The CDR3 sequence is CASSTRGAIDTQYF. The CDR3, as DNA: TGTGCCAGCAGCACCAGGGGGGCGATAGATACGCAGTATTTT.

This clonotype was seen a handful of times. The chain has TRBV12-3 or TRBV12-4 and TRBJ1-6; 10 nucleotides agree with TRBD1. The length of the CDR3 is 14 residues. The ends lost 3 bases at V and 8 bases at J; junction bases unmatched: 1. The CDR3 here is CASSFGQGDSPLHF. The CDR3 DNA reads TGTGCCAGCAGTTTCGGACAGGGGGATTCACCCCTCCACTTT.

V gene TRBV10-2 combines with J gene TRBJ2-7, with D uncertain. CDR3 length: 13 amino acids. Trimming stripped 3 bases from V and 7 bases from J, with 13 bases between. Germline CDR1 is WSHSY and CDR2 is SAAADI. The CDR3 DNA is TGCGCCAGCAGTGAACCCGGGCTTTGGGAGCAGTACTTC. Its protein is CASSEPGLWEQYF.